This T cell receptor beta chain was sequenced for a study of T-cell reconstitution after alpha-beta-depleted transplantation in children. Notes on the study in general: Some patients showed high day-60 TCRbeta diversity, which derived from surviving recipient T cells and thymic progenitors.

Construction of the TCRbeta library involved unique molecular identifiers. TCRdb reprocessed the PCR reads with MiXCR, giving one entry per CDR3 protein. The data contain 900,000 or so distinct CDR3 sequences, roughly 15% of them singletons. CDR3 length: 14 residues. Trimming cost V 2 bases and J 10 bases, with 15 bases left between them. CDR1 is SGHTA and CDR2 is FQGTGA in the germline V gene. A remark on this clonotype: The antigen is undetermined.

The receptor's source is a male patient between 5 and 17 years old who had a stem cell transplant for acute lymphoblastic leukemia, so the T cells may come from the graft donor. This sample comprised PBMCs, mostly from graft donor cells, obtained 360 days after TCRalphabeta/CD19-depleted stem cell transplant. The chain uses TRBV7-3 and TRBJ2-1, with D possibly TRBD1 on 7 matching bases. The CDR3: CASSLLLRDSEQFF. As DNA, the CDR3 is TGTGCCAGCAGCTTATTGTTGCGGGACAGCGAGCAGTTCTTC.